Listed below are T cell receptor beta chains from one sample, sequenced in a study of beta chain features in type 1 diabetes. Profiled with immunoSEQ multiplex PCR; TCRdb holds only in-frame clones, not every one. Here the sample spans about 930,000 clones, about a sixth being singletons. Material: naive CD4+ T cells from blood. The receptor source for this set is a young woman in good health. CDR3s include the opening cysteine and the closing phenylalanine or tryptophan. Each record gives: clone size, V gene, CDR3 length, D gene, J gene, CDR3 DNA, CDR3 protein. D genes are given only for firm matches. Clone size appears in some rows only: once, few, many, or a class for an expanded clone.

>few|TRBV27|17|.|TRBJ2-7
TGTGCCGCCGGGGAGAGCCCTCCAGGTAGGGCTGTCTACGAGCAGTACTTC
CAAGESPPGRAVYEQYF
>.|TRBV18|14|.|TRBJ2-2
TGTGCCAGCTCACCACAGGCGGGCACCGGGGAGCTGTTTTTT
CASSPQAGTGELFF
>.|TRBV20-1|11|.|TRBJ1-1
TGCAGTGCTAGGAGGGACACTGAAGCTTTCTTT
CSARRDTEAFF
>few|TRBV6-1|12|.|TRBJ2-1
TGTGCCAGCAGTCTTCTGGCGCATGAGCAGTTCTTC
CASSLLAHEQFF
>.|TRBV5-4|15|.|TRBJ1-4
TGTGCCAGCAGCCCGGGCGGCAGGGGACTCGAAAAACTGTTTTTT
CASSPGGRGLEKLFF
>few|TRBV10-3|14|.|TRBJ2-7
TGTGCCATCAGTGAGACCGAGGGACTCTACGAGCAGTACTTC
CAISETEGLYEQYF
>few|TRBV13|16|.|TRBJ2-7
TGTGCCAGCAGCTTAGAAAGGGTGACGAGCTCCTACGAGCAGTACTTC
CASSLERVTSSYEQYF
>few|TRBV7-9|16|TRBD2|TRBJ2-1
TGTGCCAGCAGCTTTCTAGCTAGCGGGAAAGACAATGAGCAGTTCTTC
CASSFLASGKDNEQFF
>.|TRBV28|12|.|TRBJ1-1
TGTGCCAGCAGTTTTAAGAGAGCTCGGGCTTTCTTT
CASSFKRARAFF
>.|TRBV6-6|14|.|TRBJ2-2
TGTGCCAGCAGCACGCTCCAGGGCACCGGGGAGCTGTTTTTT
CASSTLQGTGELFF
>few|TRBV19|12|.|TRBJ2-7
TGTGCCAGTCGGAATCAGGGACGCGAGCAGTACTTC
CASRNQGREQYF
>.|TRBV7-2|13|.|TRBJ2-5
TGTGCCAGCAGCGCACAGGTGCAAGAGACCCAGTACTTC
CASSAQVQETQYF
>few|TRBV6-1|15|TRBD1|TRBJ2-1
TGTGCCAGCAGTCCGACAGGGAACTCCTACAATGAGCAGTTCTTC
CASSPTGNSYNEQFF
>few|TRBV4-3|15|.|TRBJ1-2
TGCGCCAGCAGCCATGTCGGTGTTCGGGGATCAGGCTACACCTTC
CASSHVGVRGSGYTF
>.|TRBV11-2|16|.|TRBJ2-7
TGTGCCAGCAGCTTAGTAGGGGGCCCGCGGGGGTACGAGCAGTACTTC
CASSLVGGPRGYEQYF
>few|TRBV28|11|TRBD1|TRBJ2-1
TGTGCCAGCGGAACAGGGGGCGAGCAGTTCTTC
CASGTGGEQFF
>few|TRBV7-9|17|.|TRBJ2-7
TGTGCCAGCAGCTTAGGGGTAGCCGGGACATCCCCCTACGAGCAGTACTTC
CASSLGVAGTSPYEQYF
>few|TRBV19|16|.|TRBJ2-1
TGTGCCAGTAGAAACCTCGGGTCCAGCTCCTACAATGAGCAGTTCTTC
CASRNLGSSSYNEQFF
>few|TRBV9|12|.|TRBJ1-2
TGTGCCAGCAGCGTAGTTGGGGGCGGCTACACCTTC
CASSVVGGGYTF
>.|TRBV6-5|15|.|TRBJ1-5
TGTGCCAGCACATTGAGTCTGGGCAGCAATCAGCCCCAGCATTTT
CASTLSLGSNQPQHF
>few|TRBV6-6|13|TRBD2|TRBJ2-5
TGTGCCAGCAGTTGGGAGGGCCGGGAGACCCAGTACTTC
CASSWEGRETQYF
>.|TRBV27|16|TRBD1|TRBJ2-2
TGTGCCAGCAGTCCTCACAGGGGGCGAAGCACCGGGGAGCTGTTTTTT
CASSPHRGRSTGELFF
>.|TRBV6-1|12|.|TRBJ2-1
TGTGCCAGCAGTTTACGACCCAATGAGCAGTTCTTC
CASSLRPNEQFF
>.|TRBV10-2|12|.|TRBJ2-5
TGCGCCAGCAGTGGGGACGGAGAGACCCAGTACTTC
CASSGDGETQYF
>few|TRBV7-2|15|.|TRBJ2-6
TGTGCCAGCAGCACCCAGGGAGGTGGGGCCAACGTCCTGACTTTC
CASSTQGGGANVLTF
>few|TRBV28|14|.|TRBJ2-1
TGTGCCAGCAGCCGGGAGAAAACCTACAATGAGCAGTTCTTC
CASSREKTYNEQFF
>.|TRBV6-5|15|.|TRBJ1-2
TGTGCCAGCACTTCTCTCGGCAGGGGAATTAGAGGCTACACCTTC
CASTSLGRGIRGYTF
>.|TRBV6-4|14|.|TRBJ2-1
TGTGCCAGCAGTCAAGCGAGCTCCTACAATGAGCAGTTCTTC
CASSQASSYNEQFF
>many|TRBV7-2|13|.|TRBJ2-4
TGTGCCAGCAGCCCGTCCGGGATGAACATTCAGTACTTC
CASSPSGMNIQYF
>.|TRBV5-6|15|.|TRBJ1-1
TGTGCCAGCAGATCTGAGGGCGCCTCATTAACTGAAGCTTTCTTT
CASRSEGASLTEAFF
>few|TRBV13|20|TRBD2|TRBJ2-1
TGTGCCAGCAGCCCGCGACTAGCGGGAGGTTACATTAGCTCCTACAATGAGCAGTTCTTC
CASSPRLAGGYISSYNEQFF
>.|TRBV11-2|15|TRBD1|TRBJ2-2
TGTGCCAGCAGCTCCCACAGGGGTACTACCGGGGAGCTGTTTTTT
CASSSHRGTTGELFF
>.|TRBV29-1|12|TRBD1|TRBJ2-5
TGCAGCGGCGGACAGGGGATAGGCAGGCAGTACTTC
CSGGQGIGRQYF
>.|TRBV6-5|15|TRBD1|TRBJ2-7
TGTGCCAGCAGTTGGACAGGCCCCCTGCCCTACGAGCAGTACTTC
CASSWTGPLPYEQYF
>.|TRBV15|14|.|TRBJ2-7
TGTGCCACCAGCAGAGCCGGGCCCTCCTACGAGCAGTACTTC
CATSRAGPSYEQYF
>.|TRBV27|13|.|TRBJ2-7
TGTGCCAGCAGTGTGGCAGGGGCCTACGAGCAGTACTTC
CASSVAGAYEQYF
>.|TRBV10-3|14|.|TRBJ2-3
TGTGCCATCAGTGAGTTGACAGGCACAGATACGCAGTATTTT
CAISELTGTDTQYF
>few|TRBV4-3|15|TRBD1|TRBJ2-4
TGCGCCAGCAGCCTAAACAGGGGGCTTGGGAACATTCAGTACTTC
CASSLNRGLGNIQYF
>.|TRBV7-2|14|.|TRBJ2-7
TGTGCCAGCAGCTATGGAAGCGGTTCCTACGAGCAGTACTTC
CASSYGSGSYEQYF
>few|TRBV18|13|.|TRBJ2-1
TGTGCCAGCTCACCACCGGGCGGGAATGAGCAGTTCTTC
CASSPPGGNEQFF
>.|TRBV19|14|TRBD1|TRBJ1-1
TGTGCCAGTAGTAAGGACAGGGCGAACACTGAAGCTTTCTTT
CASSKDRANTEAFF
>few|TRBV29-1|13|.|TRBJ2-1
TGCAGCGTTGATCCCAGGGCCTACAATGAGCAGTTCTTC
CSVDPRAYNEQFF
>.|TRBV25-1|16|TRBD1|TRBJ2-7
TGTGCCAGCAGTGAAGTTCGGACAGGGGCCCCCTACGAGCAGTACTTC
CASSEVRTGAPYEQYF
>few|TRBV10-3|15|TRBD1|TRBJ2-7
TGTGCCATCAGAACCCGGGACAGGGTTATAGGCGAGCAGTACTTC
CAIRTRDRVIGEQYF
>.|TRBV25-1|14|TRBD1|TRBJ1-4
TGTGCCAGCAGTGAGACAGGGAGGGATGAAAAACTGTTTTTT
CASSETGRDEKLFF
>.|TRBV5-4|14|TRBD1|TRBJ2-7
TGTGCCAGCAGCGCGGACAGGTGGGCCTACGAGCAGTACTTC
CASSADRWAYEQYF